The present T cell receptor beta chain was sequenced within a study of blood T cell repertoires in COVID-19. Study-wide context: Sample material is recorded as cDNA or gDNA derived from T cells, B-cell-depleted T cells, or PBMCs.

This clone has just one count. V was trimmed by 11 bases and J by 2 bases, leaving 18 bases between them. Germline values: CDR1 LNHDA, CDR2 SQIVND (reference sequence). The CDR3 is 14 amino acids. Sequenced by immunoSEQ multiplex PCR; TCRdb stores in-frame clones only, minus some. The table records about 320,000 clones, 85% of them present only once. V and J are TRBV19 and TRBJ1-2, with a possible D match to TRBD1 (5 bases). The receptor was derived from a human donor in a cohort sampled during active COVID-19. The sample was peripheral blood. DNA of the CDR3: TGTGCCTCCTGGCGGGGGGTTGGCAACTATGGCTACACCTTC. This encodes CASWRGVGNYGYTF.